These 29 T cell receptor beta chains originate from one sample sequenced in a study of early T cells in non-severe SARS-CoV-2 infection. MiXCR, run by TCRdb on the 5' RACE reads, gives a single entry per CDR3 protein. Of just over 95,000 distinct CDR3 sequences listed, approximately 9.9% are singletons. Sample: whole blood. The receptors derive from an adult who was a healthcare worker with PCR-confirmed SARS-CoV-2 infection or an uninfected control (not recorded which).

In its sample, this clonotype was seen many times. With a much larger clone just one base away, this may be a read error. J is TRBJ1-6 and V is TRBV19; possibly TRBD1 for D (6 bases). V lost 5 bases and J 0 bases, leaving 23 bases between the germline ends. Germline-derived CDR1 and CDR2 are LNHDA and SQIVND (reference sequence). The CDR3 sequence is 20 residues long. CDR3: CASSHLRGQRISSYNSPLHF. CDR3 DNA: TGTGCCAGTAGTCACCTCCGGGGGCAGCGAATCAGCTCCTATAATTCACCCCTCCACTTT.

The V call is TRBV5-6, the J call TRBJ2-2; no firm D call. Deletions cut 4 bases from V and 6 bases from J, with 13 bases between. Germline CDR1 reads SGHDT; CDR2 reads YYEEEE. The CDR3 runs 14 residues. For the CDR3, the DNA is TGTGCCAGCAGCGGATCCTACGGAGCCGGGGAGCTGTTTTTT. Amino acid sequence: CASSGSYGAGELFF.

In this sample, this clonotype turned up many times. The rearrangement links TRBV27 to TRBJ2-1; D might be TRBD1 (6 bases). With 1 base removed from V and 4 bases from J, the gap between germline ends came to 14 bases. The CDR3 runs 16 residues. Germline V gene sequence: CDR1 MNHEY, CDR2 SMNVEV (reference sequence). The CDR3 loop reads CASSLYRAAEYNEQFF. CDR3 DNA sequence: TGTGCCAGCAGTTTATACAGGGCTGCCGAGTACAATGAGCAGTTCTTC.

In its sample, this clonotype was seen many times. CDR3 nucleotides: TGCGCCAGCAGTCTCCACGGACTTGGCCAAAAAAACATTCAGTACTTC. This codes for CASSLHGLGQKNIQYF. The rearrangement links TRBV23-1 to TRBJ2-4, with a tentative D call TRBD2 (5 bases). TRBV23-1 is given ORF status, its function remaining uncertain. The CDR3 is 16 residues long. Deletions cut 4 bases from V and 4 bases from J, with 17 bases between.

This clonotype was detected only a few times. J is TRBJ1-1 and V is TRBV20-1; possibly TRBD1 for D (6 bases). Per germline, CDR1 DFQATT and CDR2 SNEGSKA (reference sequence). V lost 1 base and J lost 9, with 21 bases in between. CDR3 length equals 15 residues. DNA for the CDR3: TGCAGTGCTAGAGCCAGGGGCCAAGACAGTCCTCAAGCTTTCTTT. The encoded protein is CSARARGQDSPQAFF.

This clonotype was picked up many times. The V call is TRBV5-1, the J call TRBJ2-5; 7 positions match TRBD2. The CDR3 sequence is 16 residues long. V lost 3 bases and J lost 2; bases outside the gene matches: 10. Germline V gene lookup returns CDR1 SGHRS and CDR2 YFSETQ. CDR3 bases: TGCGCCAGCAGCTCCCGAGCTAGCGGAGCGCAAGAGACCCAGTACTTC. As protein: CASSSRASGAQETQYF.

This clonotype was picked up a small number of times. The J gene is TRBJ2-7, the V gene TRBV4-1, with D hard to call. Per germline, CDR1 MGHRA and CDR2 YSYEKL. V was clipped by 0 bases and J by 3 bases, with 6 bases between them. CDR3 length equals 13 residues. In nucleotides, the CDR3 is TGCGCCAGCAGCCAAGATCGCGGCTACGAGCAGTACTTC. Its protein is CASSQDRGYEQYF.

V and J are TRBV2 and TRBJ1-4; the D is unclear. V was shortened by 8 bases and J by 8 bases, with 15 bases between the two germline ends. CDR1 and CDR2 from the germline V gene are SNHLY and FYNNEI. The CDR3 has 13 amino acids. The CDR3 DNA reads TGTGCCAGCCGGGCGTCCGAGAGGGAAAAACTGTTTTTT. It codes for CASRASEREKLFF.

This clonotype was detected ten times or more. The genes are TRBV5-1 and TRBJ1-1, with unresolved D. This CDR3 has 17 residues. CDR1 is SGHRS, CDR2 YFSETQ, per germline. Trimming took 1 base from V and 1 from J, leaving 17 bases between them. The CDR3 nucleotides are TGCGCCAGCAGCTTGACGGGTGGCAGTATCTCGAACACTGAAGCTTTCTTT. Its protein is CASSLTGGSISNTEAFF.

Many counts were recorded for this clonotype. This chain joins TRBV29-1 and TRBJ1-1, with unresolved D. CDR1 is SQVTM, CDR2 ANQGSEA, per germline. The CDR3 is 13 amino acids. V was clipped by 8 bases and J by 0 bases, with 13 bases between them. Here the CDR3 DNA reads TGCAGCTTACGGTACCTAATGAACACTGAAGCTTTCTTT. This sequence encodes CSLRYLMNTEAFF.

This chain uses TRBV5-4 with TRBJ2-3; no reliable D call. Trimming removed 6 bases from V and 4 bases from J, with 12 bases in between. CDR1 is SGHNT and CDR2 is YYREEE in the germline V gene (reference sequence). The CDR3 is 13 residues long. The CDR3 protein is CASNPPASDTQYF. The DNA for the CDR3 is TGTGCCAGCAACCCCCCCGCGTCAGATACGCAGTATTTT. The whole variable domain, filled in from reference TRBV5-4 and TRBJ2-3, reads ETGVTQSPTHLIKTRGQQVTLRCSSQSGHNTVSWYQQALGQGPQFIFQYYREEENGRGNFPPRFSGLQFPNYSSELNVNALELDDSALYLCASNPPASDTQYFGPGTRLTVL.

In its sample, this clonotype was seen a few times. This chain uses TRBV28 with TRBJ2-7; a weak D match, TRBD1 (6 bases). Germline lookup yields CDR1 MDHEN and CDR2 SYDVKM. This CDR3 contains 17 residues. V lost 3 bases to trimming and J lost 0 bases, with 18 bases between them. The CDR3 DNA sequence: TGTGCCAGCAGTTTTTGGACGGGCAGGGGTAGCTCCTACGAGCAGTACTTC. Amino acid sequence: CASSFWTGRGSSYEQYF.

In this sample, this clonotype turned up a few times. This chain connects TRBV30 to TRBJ2-3; 8 positions match TRBD2. The J segment lost 3 bases and the V segment lost 1 base, leaving 3 bases of the junction unmatched. The CDR3 totals 14 residues. Per germline, CDR1 GTSNPN and CDR2 SVGIG (reference sequence). CDR3 bases: TGTGCCTGGAGTGCCCTAGCGGGTACAGATACGCAGTATTTT. Translated, it gives CAWSALAGTDTQYF.

The chain is built from TRBV3-1 and TRBJ2-3; no clear D gene. This CDR3 has 15 residues. Trimming took off 1 base at V and 2 bases at J, with 10 bases between the two ends. CDR1 and CDR2 (germline): LGHDT, YNNKEL (reference sequence). CDR3 amino acids: CASSQGPLLTDTQYF. The CDR3, as DNA: TGTGCCAGCAGCCAAGGTCCCCTCCTCACAGATACGCAGTATTTT.

CDR3 residues: CASSPPGALEGEKLFF. As DNA, the CDR3 is TGTGCCAGCTCACCACCGGGGGCACTAGAAGGGGAAAAACTGTTTTTT. The chain combines TRBV18 with TRBJ1-4; D may be TRBD1 (6 bases). CDR3 length equals 16 residues. Germline V gives CDR1 KGHSH, CDR2 LQKENI. Trimming left V 0 bases short and J 8 bases short, with 16 bases between.

The chain is built from TRBV9 and TRBJ2-2, with D possibly being TRBD1 (5 bases). Trimming shortened V by 2 bases and J by 4 bases, and 15 bases separated the two germline ends. CDR1 is SGDLS and CDR2 is YYNGEE in the germline V gene. The CDR3 contains 16 residues. The CDR3 loop reads CASSVLTTGSTGELFF. CDR3 coding DNA: TGTGCCAGCAGCGTCCTAACAACAGGTTCCACCGGGGAGCTGTTTTTT.

This clonotype was detected only a few times. The rearrangement uses TRBV6-6 and TRBJ2-2, with 10 bases aligning to TRBD2. The germline gives CDR1 MNHNY, CDR2 SVGAGI (reference sequence). There are 15 residues in the CDR3. Unmatched junction bases numbered 5, after V lost 4 bases and J lost 6 bases. CDR3 sequence (DNA): TGTGCCAGCAGTTTGTCTAGCGGGGGCTCCGGGGAGCTGTTTTTT. Translation: CASSLSSGGSGELFF.

This chain connects TRBV30 to TRBJ2-3; 7 bases line up with TRBD2. V lost 0 bases, J lost 9 bases, and 6 bases stayed unmatched. The germline V gene encodes CDR1 GTSNPN and CDR2 SVGIG (reference sequence). The CDR3 length is 13 residues. As DNA, the CDR3 is TGTGCCTGGAGTGTACAAGAGGGAGGGACGCAGTATTTT. This translates into CAWSVQEGGTQYF.

The rearrangement joins TRBV27 to TRBJ1-2, with unresolved D. Germline values: CDR1 MNHEY, CDR2 SMNVEV (reference sequence). Trimming removed 5 bases from V and 1 base from J, with 17 bases in between. CDR3 length equals 16 residues. The CDR3 sequence is CASSPYPYPLNYGYTF. DNA for the CDR3: TGTGCCAGCAGTCCCTATCCCTACCCCCTTAACTATGGCTACACCTTC.

The chain couples TRBV5-1 to TRBJ2-2, with D possibly TRBD1 on 6 matching bases. Trimming pared 4 bases from V and 3 bases from J, leaving 16 bases between. This CDR3 is built from 16 residues. Germline CDR1 is SGHRS and CDR2 is YFSETQ. The DNA for the CDR3 is TGCGCCAGCAGCCGAGTACAGGGCGCGGACACCGGGGAGCTGTTTTTT. It is translated as CASSRVQGADTGELFF.

This clonotype has just a few counts. This chain uses TRBV12-3 or TRBV12-4 with TRBJ1-6; TRBD1 aligns across 7 bases. CDR3 length: 15 amino acids. V trimming: 2 bases; J trimming: 7 bases; junction bases outside the gene matches: 5. In DNA form, the CDR3 reads TGTGCCAGCAGTTTAAGCGACAGGGTCAATTCACCCCTCCACTTT. It translates to CASSLSDRVNSPLHF.

This chain uses TRBV28 with TRBJ2-3, with TRBD2 matching over 9 bases. Germline lookup yields CDR1 MDHEN and CDR2 SYDVKM. The CDR3 totals 18 residues. V trimming: 6 bases; J trimming: 3 bases; junction bases outside the gene matches: 16. The CDR3 sequence is CASSQSPHSGRETDTQYF. In DNA form, the CDR3 reads TGTGCCAGCAGCCAATCCCCTCATAGCGGGAGAGAGACAGATACGCAGTATTTT.

This clonotype was counted many times. The chain uses TRBV13 and TRBJ1-1; a weak D match, TRBD1 (6 bases). The germline gives CDR1 PRHDT, CDR2 FYEKMQ (reference sequence). Trimming took off 0 bases at V and 4 bases at J, with 9 bases between the two ends. CDR3 size: 14 residues. The chain's CDR3 is CASSLGQGTTEAFF. CDR3 DNA sequence: TGTGCCAGCAGCTTAGGACAGGGAACCACTGAAGCTTTCTTT.

This clonotype was seen a handful of times. V and J are TRBV10-1 and TRBJ1-1; possibly TRBD1 for D (5 bases). Germline assignment: CDR1 WNHNN and CDR2 SYGVQD (reference sequence). V was pared by 2 bases and J by 0 bases, with 25 bases between. CDR3 length: 20 residues. For the CDR3, the DNA is TGCGCCAGCAGTGAGCCCATCTCCCCCAGGGCCCATTCGGTGAACACTGAAGCTTTCTTT. This gives the protein CASSEPISPRAHSVNTEAFF.

This chain links TRBV4-1 with TRBJ2-3; no clear D. The CDR3 consists of 15 residues. Germline V gives CDR1 MGHRA, CDR2 YSYEKL. The germline V and J ends were trimmed by 2 bases and 7 bases, with 16 bases remaining between them. The chain's CDR3 is CASSQRNSQRYTQYF. CDR3 in DNA: TGCGCCAGCAGCCAAAGGAACAGTCAGCGATATACGCAGTATTTT.

V usage is TRBV20-1 and J usage is TRBJ2-3, with no clear D. The CDR3 has 14 residues. Between the trimmed V and J ends, which lost 1 base and 0 bases, there was a span of 8 bases. Germline V gene data show CDR1 as DFQATT and CDR2 as SNEGSKA (reference sequence). This chain's CDR3 is CSARAPRSTDTQYF. Written as DNA, the CDR3 is TGCAGTGCTAGAGCCCCTCGAAGCACAGATACGCAGTATTTT.

This clonotype occurred many times. The rearrangement links TRBV6-5 to TRBJ1-1; D may be TRBD1 (6 bases). This CDR3 comprises 13 residues. Germline V gives CDR1 MNHEY, CDR2 SVGAGI. Trimming removed 2 bases from V and 10 bases from J, with 14 bases in between. The DNA of the CDR3 is TGTGCCAGCAGTTACGAAGGGGGGCGCGGAGCTTTCTTT. This codes for CASSYEGGRGAFF.

This clonotype showed up many times. The CDR3 nucleotides are TGCGCCAGCAGCTTGGATTATACAGTCTACTATGGCTACACCTTC. It encodes CASSLDYTVYYGYTF. V usage is TRBV5-1 and J usage is TRBJ1-2; D remains ambiguous. The CDR3 runs 15 residues. Trimming removed 0 bases at V and 3 bases at J, with 12 bases between. Germline V gene sequence: CDR1 SGHRS, CDR2 YFSETQ.

This clonotype has at least ten counts. The V gene is TRBV27, the J gene TRBJ2-1; D possibly corresponds to TRBD1 (7 bases). The CDR3 extends over 16 amino acids. Germline CDR1 is MNHEY and CDR2 is SMNVEV (reference sequence). Between the trimmed V and J ends, which lost 1 base and 2 bases, there was a span of 12 bases. CDR3 bases: TGTGCCAGCAGTTTATTTGGAGGGGGCCCCTACAATGAGCAGTTCTTC. Amino acids: CASSLFGGGPYNEQFF.